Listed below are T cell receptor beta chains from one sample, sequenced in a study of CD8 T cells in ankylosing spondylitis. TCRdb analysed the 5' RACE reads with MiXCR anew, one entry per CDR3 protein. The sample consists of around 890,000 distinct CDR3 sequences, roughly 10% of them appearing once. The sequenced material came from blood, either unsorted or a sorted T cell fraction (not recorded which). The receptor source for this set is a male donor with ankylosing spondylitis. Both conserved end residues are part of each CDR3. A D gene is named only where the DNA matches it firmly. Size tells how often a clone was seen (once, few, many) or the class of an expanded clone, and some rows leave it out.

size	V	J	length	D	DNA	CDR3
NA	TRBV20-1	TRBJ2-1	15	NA	TGCAGTGCGCGCCCTTTAGGCAGGGGGGGGAATGAGCAGTTCTTC	CSARPLGRGGNEQFF
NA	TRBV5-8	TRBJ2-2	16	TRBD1	TGTGCCAGCGGCCTAGACAGGGGACGATGGACCGGGGAGCTGTTTTTT	CASGLDRGRWTGELFF
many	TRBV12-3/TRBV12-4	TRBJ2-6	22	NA	TGTGCCAGCAGTTTAATACTGCGGGTTGGCCTCCCGGAAGACTCTGGGGCCAACGTCCTGACTTTC	CASSLILRVGLPEDSGANVLTF
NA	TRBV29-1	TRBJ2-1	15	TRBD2	TGCAGCGTGGTTGAGGCGGGAGGCCCCTACAATGAGCAGTTCTTC	CSVVEAGGPYNEQFF
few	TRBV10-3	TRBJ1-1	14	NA	TGTGCCATCAGCACGGACAGCATGAACACTGAAGCTTTCTTT	CAISTDSMNTEAFF
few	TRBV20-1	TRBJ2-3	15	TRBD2	TGCAGTGCTAGATGGCCTAGCGGTAGCACAGATACGCAGTATTTT	CSARWPSGSTDTQYF
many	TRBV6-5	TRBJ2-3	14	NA	TGTGCCAGCAGTTCTGGACAGACGGCAGATACGCAGTATTTT	CASSSGQTADTQYF
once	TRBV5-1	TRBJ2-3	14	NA	TGCGCCAGCAGCTTGCCCAAGATCACAGATACGCAGTATTTT	CASSLPKITDTQYF
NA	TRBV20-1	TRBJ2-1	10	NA	TGCAGTGCTAGTAAGGGTGAGCAGTTCTTC	CSASKGEQFF
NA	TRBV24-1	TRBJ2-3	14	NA	TGTGCCACCAGCCGACAGGACAGCACAGATACGCAGTATTTT	CATSRQDSTDTQYF
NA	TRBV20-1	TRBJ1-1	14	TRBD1	TGCAGTGCTAGGCGGACAGGGGGCCTCACTGAAGCTTTCTTT	CSARRTGGLTEAFF
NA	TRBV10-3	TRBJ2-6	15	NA	TGTGCCATCGGGGGACGTAATACGGGGGCCAACGTCCTGACTTTC	CAIGGRNTGANVLTF
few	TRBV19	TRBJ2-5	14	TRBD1	TGTGCCAGTAGTACAAACAGGGGAGAAGAGACCCAGTACTTC	CASSTNRGEETQYF
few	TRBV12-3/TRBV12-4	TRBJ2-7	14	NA	TGTGCCAGCAGTTTAAACCCTAAAACGAGGGAGCAGTACTTC	CASSLNPKTREQYF
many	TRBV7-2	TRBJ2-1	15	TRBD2	TGTGCCAGCAGCTTAGGCGGGAGGAATAACAATGAGCAGTTCTTC	CASSLGGRNNNEQFF
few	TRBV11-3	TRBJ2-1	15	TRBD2	TGTGCCAGCAGCTTTGGGACTAGCGGGCGCAATGAGCAGTTCTTC	CASSFGTSGRNEQFF
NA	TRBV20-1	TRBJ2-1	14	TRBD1	TGCAGTGCCAAAAGGACAGGGGCCTGGAATGAGCAGTTCTTC	CSAKRTGAWNEQFF
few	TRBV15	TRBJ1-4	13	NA	TGTGCCACCAGCGTCCTTCCCTTTGAAAAACTGTTTTTT	CATSVLPFEKLFF
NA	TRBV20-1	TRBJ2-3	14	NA	TGCAGTGCTAGAGCGGACATTAGTCCAGATACGCAGTATTTT	CSARADISPDTQYF
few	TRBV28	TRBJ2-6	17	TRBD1	TGTGCCAGCAGTAGCGCGACAGGGCCGTGGGGGGCCAACGTCCTGACTTTC	CASSSATGPWGANVLTF
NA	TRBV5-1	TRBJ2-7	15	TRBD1	TGCGCCAGCAGCTTGTCCAGGGGGCAGTCCTACGAGCAGTACTTC	CASSLSRGQSYEQYF
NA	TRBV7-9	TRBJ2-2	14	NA	TGTGCCAGCAGCTCCAGCAGAAACACCGGGGAGCTGTTTTTT	CASSSSRNTGELFF
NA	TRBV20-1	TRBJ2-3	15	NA	TGCAGTGCTCCTCGACCAGCGGATAGCACAGATACGCAGTATTTT	CSAPRPADSTDTQYF
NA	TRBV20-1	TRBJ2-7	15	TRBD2	TGCAGTGCTCGAAAACTAGCGGGGATCTCCTACGAGCAGTACTTC	CSARKLAGISYEQYF
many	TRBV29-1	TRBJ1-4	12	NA	TGCAGCGTTGGAGTGAGAGGTGAAAAACTGTTTTTT	CSVGVRGEKLFF
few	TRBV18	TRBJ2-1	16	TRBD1	TGTGCCAGCTCACCGACCAACAGGGGAGCCTACAATGAGCAGTTCTTC	CASSPTNRGAYNEQFF
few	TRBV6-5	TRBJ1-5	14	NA	TGTGCCAGCAGTTACAGACCTCAAGGCCAGCCCCAGCATTTT	CASSYRPQGQPQHF
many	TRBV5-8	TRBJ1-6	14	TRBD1	TGTGCCAGCAGCCTGACAGGGGATAATTCACCCCTCCACTTT	CASSLTGDNSPLHF
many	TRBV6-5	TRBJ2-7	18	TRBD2	TGTGCCAGCAGTTACGAGGGACTAGGTACCGCAAACTCCTACGAGCAGTACTTC	CASSYEGLGTANSYEQYF
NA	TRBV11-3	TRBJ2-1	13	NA	TGTGCCAGCAGTTCGGAGTGGTACAATGAGCAGTTCTTC	CASSSEWYNEQFF
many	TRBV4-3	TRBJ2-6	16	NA	TGCGCCAGCAGCCAAGGCGGTGGCTCTGGGGCCAACGTCCTGACTTTC	CASSQGGGSGANVLTF
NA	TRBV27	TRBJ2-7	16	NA	TGTGCCAGCAGTTTCCATGCAGGGGGACTCTTCTACGAGCAGTACTTC	CASSFHAGGLFYEQYF
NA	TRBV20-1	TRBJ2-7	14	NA	TGCAGTGCCGCGGGACGCCTACCCACCTACGAGCAGTACTTC	CSAAGRLPTYEQYF
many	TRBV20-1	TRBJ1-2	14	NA	TGCAGTGCTACCAGACGAAGAGCTAACTATGGCTACACCTTC	CSATRRRANYGYTF
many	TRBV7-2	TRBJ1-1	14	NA	TGTGCCAGCAGCTCCGAGGCAGGGAGGACTGAAGCTTTCTTT	CASSSEAGRTEAFF
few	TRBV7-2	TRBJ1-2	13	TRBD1	TGTGCCAGCAGCTTAGGCGGGACAGATGGCTACACCTTC	CASSLGGTDGYTF
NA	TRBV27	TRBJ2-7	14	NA	TGTGCCAGCAGTTTACACGTCAACTCCTACGAGCAGTACTTC	CASSLHVNSYEQYF
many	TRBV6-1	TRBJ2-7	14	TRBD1	TGTGCCAGCAGCCCCGGGACAGGGATGTACGAGCAGTACTTC	CASSPGTGMYEQYF
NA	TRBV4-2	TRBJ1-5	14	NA	TGTGCCAGCAGCCAAGGGTCCCCAACCCAGCCCCAGCATTTT	CASSQGSPTQPQHF
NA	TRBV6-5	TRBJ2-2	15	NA	TGTGCCAGCAGTTACTCGGGAAGGAGCACCGGGGAGCTGTTTTTT	CASSYSGRSTGELFF
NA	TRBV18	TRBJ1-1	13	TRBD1	TGTGCCAGCTCCCTGGGACAGGAGACTGAAGCTTTCTTT	CASSLGQETEAFF
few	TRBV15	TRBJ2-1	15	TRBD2	TGTGCCACCAGCAGGCGAAGCGGGGGTCCGGATGAGCAGTTCTTC	CATSRRSGGPDEQFF
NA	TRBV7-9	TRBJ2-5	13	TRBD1	TGTGCCAGCAGCTTAGCGGGAGCGGACAGGAGCCCCTTC	CASSLAGADRSPF
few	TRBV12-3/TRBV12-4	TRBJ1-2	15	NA	TGTGCCAGCAGTCCCAGAGGGGGAGTAGAAGATGGCTACACCTTC	CASSPRGGVEDGYTF
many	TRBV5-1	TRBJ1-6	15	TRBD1	TGCGCCAGCAGCAGTTCCGGGACAGCCGATTCACCCCTCCACTTT	CASSSSGTADSPLHF
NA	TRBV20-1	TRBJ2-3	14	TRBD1	TGCAGTGCGGGCCCCGGGACAGGGTCAGATACGCAGTATTTT	CSAGPGTGSDTQYF